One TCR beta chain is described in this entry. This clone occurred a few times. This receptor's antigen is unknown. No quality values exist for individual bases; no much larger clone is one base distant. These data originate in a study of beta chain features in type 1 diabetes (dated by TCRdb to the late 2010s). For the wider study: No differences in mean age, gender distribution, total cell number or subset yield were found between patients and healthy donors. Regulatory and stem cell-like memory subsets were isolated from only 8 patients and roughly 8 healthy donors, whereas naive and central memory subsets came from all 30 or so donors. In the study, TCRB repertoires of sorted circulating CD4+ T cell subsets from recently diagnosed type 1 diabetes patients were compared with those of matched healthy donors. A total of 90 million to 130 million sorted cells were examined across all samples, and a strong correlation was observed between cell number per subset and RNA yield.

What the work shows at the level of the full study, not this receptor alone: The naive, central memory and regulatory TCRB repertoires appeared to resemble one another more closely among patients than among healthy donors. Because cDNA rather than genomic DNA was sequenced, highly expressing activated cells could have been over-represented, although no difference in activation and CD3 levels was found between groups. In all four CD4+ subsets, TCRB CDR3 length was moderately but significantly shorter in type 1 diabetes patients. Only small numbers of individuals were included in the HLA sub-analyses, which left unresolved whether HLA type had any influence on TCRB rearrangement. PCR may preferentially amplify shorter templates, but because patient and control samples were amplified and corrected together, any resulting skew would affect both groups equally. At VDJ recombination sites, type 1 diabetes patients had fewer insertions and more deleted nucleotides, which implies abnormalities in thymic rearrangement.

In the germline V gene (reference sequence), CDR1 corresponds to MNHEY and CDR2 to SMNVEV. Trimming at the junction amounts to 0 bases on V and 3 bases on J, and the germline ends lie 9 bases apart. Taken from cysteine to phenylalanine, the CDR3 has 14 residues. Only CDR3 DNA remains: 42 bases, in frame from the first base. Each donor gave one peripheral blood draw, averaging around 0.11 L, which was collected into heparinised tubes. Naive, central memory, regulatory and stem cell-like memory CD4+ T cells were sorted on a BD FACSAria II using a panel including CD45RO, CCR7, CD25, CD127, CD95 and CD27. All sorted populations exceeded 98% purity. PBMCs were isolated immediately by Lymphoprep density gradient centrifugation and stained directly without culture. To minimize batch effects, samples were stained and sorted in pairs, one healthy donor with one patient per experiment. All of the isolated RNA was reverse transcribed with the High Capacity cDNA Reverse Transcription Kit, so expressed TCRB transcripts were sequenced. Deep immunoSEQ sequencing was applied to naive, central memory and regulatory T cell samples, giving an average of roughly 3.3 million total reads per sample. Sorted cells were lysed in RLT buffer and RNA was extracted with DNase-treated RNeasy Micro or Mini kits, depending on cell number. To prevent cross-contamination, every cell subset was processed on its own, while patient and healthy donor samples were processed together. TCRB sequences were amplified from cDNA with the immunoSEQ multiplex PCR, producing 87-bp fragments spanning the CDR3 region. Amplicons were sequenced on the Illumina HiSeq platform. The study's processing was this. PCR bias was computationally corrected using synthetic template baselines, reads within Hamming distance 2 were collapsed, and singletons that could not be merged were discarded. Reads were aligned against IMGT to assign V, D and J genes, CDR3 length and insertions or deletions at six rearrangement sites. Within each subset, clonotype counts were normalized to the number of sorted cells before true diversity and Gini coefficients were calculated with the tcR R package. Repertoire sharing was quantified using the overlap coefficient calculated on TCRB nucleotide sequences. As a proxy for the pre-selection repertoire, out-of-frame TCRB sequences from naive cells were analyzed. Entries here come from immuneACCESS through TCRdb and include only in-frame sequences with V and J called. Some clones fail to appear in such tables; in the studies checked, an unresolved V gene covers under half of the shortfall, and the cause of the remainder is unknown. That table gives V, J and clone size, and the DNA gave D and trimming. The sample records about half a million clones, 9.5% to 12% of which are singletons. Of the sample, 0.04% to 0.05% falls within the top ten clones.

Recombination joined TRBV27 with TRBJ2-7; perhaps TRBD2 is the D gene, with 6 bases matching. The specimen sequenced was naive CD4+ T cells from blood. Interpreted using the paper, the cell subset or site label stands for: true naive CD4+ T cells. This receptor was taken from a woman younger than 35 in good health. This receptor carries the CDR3 CASSLSIGGYEQYF. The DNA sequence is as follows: TGTGCCAGCAGTTTATCGATCGGGGGCTACGAGCAGTACTTC.